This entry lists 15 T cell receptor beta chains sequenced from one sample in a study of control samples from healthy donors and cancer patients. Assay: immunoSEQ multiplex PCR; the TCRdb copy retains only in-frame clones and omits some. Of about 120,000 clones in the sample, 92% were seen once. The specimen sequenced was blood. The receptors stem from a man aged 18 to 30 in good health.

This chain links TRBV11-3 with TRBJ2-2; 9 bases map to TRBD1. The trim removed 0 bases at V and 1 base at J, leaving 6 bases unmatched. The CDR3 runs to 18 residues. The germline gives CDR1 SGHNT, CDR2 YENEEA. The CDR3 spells CASSLDGGTGRNTGELFF. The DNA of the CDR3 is TGTGCCAGCAGCTTAGATGGGGGGACAGGGCGGAACACCGGGGAGCTGTTTTTT.

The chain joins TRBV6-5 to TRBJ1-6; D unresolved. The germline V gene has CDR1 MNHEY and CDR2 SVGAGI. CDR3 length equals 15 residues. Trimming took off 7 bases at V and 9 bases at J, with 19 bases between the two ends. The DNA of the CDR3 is TGTGCCAGCACTGGGCGAGGTCACCGGGGTTCACCCCTCCACTTT. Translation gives CASTGRGHRGSPLHF.

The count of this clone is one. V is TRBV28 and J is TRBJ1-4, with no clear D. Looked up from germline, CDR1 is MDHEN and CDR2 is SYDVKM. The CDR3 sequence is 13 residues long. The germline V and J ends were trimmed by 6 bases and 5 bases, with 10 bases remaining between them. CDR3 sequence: CASSPGLNEKLFF. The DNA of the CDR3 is TGTGCCAGCAGCCCCGGACTGAATGAAAAACTGTTTTTT.

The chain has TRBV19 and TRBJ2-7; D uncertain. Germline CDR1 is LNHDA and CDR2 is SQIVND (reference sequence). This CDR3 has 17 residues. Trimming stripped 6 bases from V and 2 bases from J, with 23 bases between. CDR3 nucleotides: TGTGCCAGTAGCGACTCAGGCAGAGGTTTTCGCCCCTACGAGCAGTACTTC. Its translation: CASSDSGRGFRPYEQYF. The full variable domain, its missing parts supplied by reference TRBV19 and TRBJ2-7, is DGGITQSPKYLFRKEGQNVTLSCEQNLNHDAMYWYRQDPGQGLRLIYYSQIVNDFQKGDIAEGYSVSREKKESFPLTVTSAQKNPTAFYLCASSDSGRGFRPYEQYFGPGTRLTVT.

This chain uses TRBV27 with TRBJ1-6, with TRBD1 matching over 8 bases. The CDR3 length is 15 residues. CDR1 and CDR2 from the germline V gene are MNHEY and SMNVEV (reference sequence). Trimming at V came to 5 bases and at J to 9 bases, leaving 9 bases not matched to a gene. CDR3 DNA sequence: TGTGCCAGCAGTCATCAGACAGGGGTCGGTTCACCCCTCCACTTT. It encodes CASSHQTGVGSPLHF.

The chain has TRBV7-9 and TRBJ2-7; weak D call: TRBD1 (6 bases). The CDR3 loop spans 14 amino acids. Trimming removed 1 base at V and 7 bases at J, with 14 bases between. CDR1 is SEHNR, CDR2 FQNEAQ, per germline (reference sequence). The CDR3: CASSLGGGRAEQYF. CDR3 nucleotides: TGTGCCAGCAGCTTAGGAGGGGGACGGGCAGAGCAGTACTTC. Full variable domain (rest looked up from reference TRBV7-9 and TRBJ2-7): DTGVSQNPRHKITKRGQNVTFRCDPISEHNRLYWYRQTLGQGPEFLTYFQNEAQLEKSRLLSDRFSAERPKGSFSTLEIQRTEQGDSAMYLCASSLGGGRAEQYFGPGTRLTVT.

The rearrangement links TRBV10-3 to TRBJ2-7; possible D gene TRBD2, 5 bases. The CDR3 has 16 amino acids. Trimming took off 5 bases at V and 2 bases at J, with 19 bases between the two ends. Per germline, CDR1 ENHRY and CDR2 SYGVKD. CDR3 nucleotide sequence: TGTGCCATCAGTCCCTTGGGAGAGAAGCAAACCTACGAGCAGTACTTC. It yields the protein CAISPLGEKQTYEQYF.

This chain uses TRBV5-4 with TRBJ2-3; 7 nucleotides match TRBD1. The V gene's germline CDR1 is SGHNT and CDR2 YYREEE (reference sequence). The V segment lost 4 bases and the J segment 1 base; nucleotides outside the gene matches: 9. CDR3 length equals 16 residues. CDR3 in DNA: TGTGCCAGCAGCACCCCTTCACAGGGGCGCACAGATACGCAGTATTTT. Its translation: CASSTPSQGRTDTQYF.

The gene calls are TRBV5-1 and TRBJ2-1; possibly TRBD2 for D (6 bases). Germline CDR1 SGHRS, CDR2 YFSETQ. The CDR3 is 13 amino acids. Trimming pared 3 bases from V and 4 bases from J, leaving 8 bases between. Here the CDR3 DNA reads TGCGCCAGCAGCTCTCGGGGGTACAATGAGCAGTTCTTC. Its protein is CASSSRGYNEQFF.

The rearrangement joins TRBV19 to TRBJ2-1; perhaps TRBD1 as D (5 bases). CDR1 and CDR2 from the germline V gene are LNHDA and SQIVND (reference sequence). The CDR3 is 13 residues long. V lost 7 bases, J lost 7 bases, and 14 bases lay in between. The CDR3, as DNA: TGTGCCAGTATGTCGGCAGGGCGGAATGAGCAGTTCTTC. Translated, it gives CASMSAGRNEQFF.

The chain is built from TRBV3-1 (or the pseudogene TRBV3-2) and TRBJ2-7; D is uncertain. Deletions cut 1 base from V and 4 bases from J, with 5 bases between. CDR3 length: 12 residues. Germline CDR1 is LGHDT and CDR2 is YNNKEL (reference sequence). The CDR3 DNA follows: TGTGCCAGCAGCCAAGCAAGATACGAGCAGTACTTC. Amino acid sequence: CASSQARYEQYF.

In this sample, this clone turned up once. CDR3 DNA sequence: TGTGCCAGCAGCTATTCCGCGGGGCGGCGGGGGGAGTTAGATACGCAGTATTTT. It codes for CASSYSAGRRGELDTQYF. The gene calls are TRBV5-5 and TRBJ2-3; 8 bases are a match to TRBD2. The CDR3 is 18 amino acids. The junction had 17 bases not matched to a gene; V was cut back by 3 bases and J by 5 bases. Looked up from germline, CDR1 is SGHKS and CDR2 is YYEKEE (reference sequence).

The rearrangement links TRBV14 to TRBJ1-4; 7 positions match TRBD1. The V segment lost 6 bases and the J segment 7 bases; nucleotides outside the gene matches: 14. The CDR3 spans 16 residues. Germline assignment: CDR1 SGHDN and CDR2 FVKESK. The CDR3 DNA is TGTGCCAGCAGTTGGCGAATTCAGGGGGTAGGTGAAAAACTGTTTTTT. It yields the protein CASSWRIQGVGEKLFF.

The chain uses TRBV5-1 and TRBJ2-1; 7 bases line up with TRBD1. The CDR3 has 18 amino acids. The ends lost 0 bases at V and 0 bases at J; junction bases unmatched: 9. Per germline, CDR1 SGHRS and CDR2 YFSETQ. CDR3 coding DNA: TGCGCCAGCAGCTTGGCCGAGGGGGCGCAGAGCTCCTACAATGAGCAGTTCTTC. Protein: CASSLAEGAQSSYNEQFF.

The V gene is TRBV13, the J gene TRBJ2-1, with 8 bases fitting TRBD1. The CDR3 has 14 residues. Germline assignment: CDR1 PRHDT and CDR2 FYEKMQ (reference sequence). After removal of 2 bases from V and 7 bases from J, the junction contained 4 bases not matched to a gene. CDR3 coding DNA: TGTGCCAGCAGCTTACAGCACAGGGGGAATGAGCAGTTCTTC. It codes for CASSLQHRGNEQFF.